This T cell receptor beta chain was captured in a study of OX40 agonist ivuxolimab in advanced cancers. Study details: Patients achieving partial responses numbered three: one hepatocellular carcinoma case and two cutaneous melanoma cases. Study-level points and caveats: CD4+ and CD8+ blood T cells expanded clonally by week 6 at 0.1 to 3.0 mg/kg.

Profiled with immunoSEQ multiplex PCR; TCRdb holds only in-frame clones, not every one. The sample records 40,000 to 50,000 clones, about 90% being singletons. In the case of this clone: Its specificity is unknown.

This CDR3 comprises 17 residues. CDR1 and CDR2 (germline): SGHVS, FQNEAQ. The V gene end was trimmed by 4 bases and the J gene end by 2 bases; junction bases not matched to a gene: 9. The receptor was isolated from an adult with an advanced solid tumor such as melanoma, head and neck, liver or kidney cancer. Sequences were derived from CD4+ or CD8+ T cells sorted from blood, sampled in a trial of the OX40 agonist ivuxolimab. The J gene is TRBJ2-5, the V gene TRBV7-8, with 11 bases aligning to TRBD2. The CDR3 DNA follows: TGTGCCAGCAGCTCGGGGAGACTAGCGGGGTTACAAGAGACCCAGTACTTC. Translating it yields CASSSGRLAGLQETQYF.